The 4 T cell receptor beta chains presented below share a single source sample, sequenced in a study of T cell changes during pregnancy in multiple sclerosis. This table comes from immunoSEQ multiplex PCR, and its TCRdb copy is limited to in-frame clones, with some not included. The repertoire holds some 67,000 clones, 91% seen once, with about 2.3% in the top ten. The sequences come from peripheral blood, collected in the first trimester of pregnancy. All receptors derive from a female donor with multiple sclerosis, enrolled in a pregnancy study.

V gene TRBV7-9 combines with J gene TRBJ2-6, with D hard to call. Between the trimmed V and J ends, which lost 8 bases and 1 base, there was a span of 6 bases. This CDR3 is built from 13 residues. Germline CDR1 and CDR2: SEHNR and FQNEAQ (reference sequence). This CDR3 reads CASRESGANVLTF. The CDR3 DNA reads as TGTGCCAGCCGCGAGTCTGGGGCCAACGTCCTGACTTTC.

The chain links TRBV6-1 to TRBJ2-1, with D possibly being TRBD1 (5 bases). The germline V and J ends were trimmed by 2 bases and 3 bases, with 14 bases remaining between them. The CDR3 loop spans 16 amino acids. CDR1 is MNHNS, CDR2 SASEGT, per germline. CDR3 DNA: TGTGCCAGCAGTGAAAGGGGAAGAGATTACTACAATGAGCAGTTCTTC. It translates to CASSERGRDYYNEQFF.

CDR3 sequence reads: CAWSHMDGGRDTQYF. The CDR3 DNA sequence: TGTGCCTGGAGTCACATGGACGGGGGGAGAGATACGCAGTATTTT. This chain connects TRBV30 to TRBJ2-3; 7 positions agree with TRBD2. The CDR3 sequence is 15 residues long. The ends lost 2 bases at V and 5 bases at J; junction bases unmatched: 10. Germline V gene lookup returns CDR1 GTSNPN and CDR2 SVGIG (reference sequence).

The chain joins TRBV4-2 to TRBJ1-4; TRBD1 matches at 7 bases. The CDR3 has 15 residues. With V trimmed by 0 bases and J by 7 bases, 5 bases remained unmatched. Germline CDR1 and CDR2: LGHNA and YNFKEQ. This chain's CDR3 is CASSQDRGSGEKLFF. Written as DNA, the CDR3 is TGTGCCAGCAGCCAAGACAGGGGGTCGGGTGAAAAACTGTTTTTT.